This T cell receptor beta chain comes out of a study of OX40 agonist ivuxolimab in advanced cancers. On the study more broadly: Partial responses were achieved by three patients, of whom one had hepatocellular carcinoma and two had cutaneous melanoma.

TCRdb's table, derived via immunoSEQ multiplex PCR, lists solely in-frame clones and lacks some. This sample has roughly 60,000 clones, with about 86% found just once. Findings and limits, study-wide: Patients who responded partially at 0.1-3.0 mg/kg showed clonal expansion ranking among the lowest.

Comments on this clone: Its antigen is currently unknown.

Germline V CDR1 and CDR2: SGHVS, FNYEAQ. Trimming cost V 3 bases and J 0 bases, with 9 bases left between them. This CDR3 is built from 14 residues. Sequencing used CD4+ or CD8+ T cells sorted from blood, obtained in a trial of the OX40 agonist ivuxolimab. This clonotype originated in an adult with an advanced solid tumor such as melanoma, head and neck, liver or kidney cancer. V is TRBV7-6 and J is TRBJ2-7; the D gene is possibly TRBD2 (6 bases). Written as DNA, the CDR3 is TGTGCCAGCAGCTTTGGCGGGAACTCCTACGAGCAGTACTTC. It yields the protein CASSFGGNSYEQYF. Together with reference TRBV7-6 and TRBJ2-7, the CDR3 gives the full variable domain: GAGVSQSPRYKVTKRGQDVALRCDPISGHVSLYWYRQALGQGPEFLTYFNYEAQQDKSGLPNDRFSAERPEGSISTLTIQRTEQRDSAMYRCASSFGGNSYEQYFGPGTRLTVT.